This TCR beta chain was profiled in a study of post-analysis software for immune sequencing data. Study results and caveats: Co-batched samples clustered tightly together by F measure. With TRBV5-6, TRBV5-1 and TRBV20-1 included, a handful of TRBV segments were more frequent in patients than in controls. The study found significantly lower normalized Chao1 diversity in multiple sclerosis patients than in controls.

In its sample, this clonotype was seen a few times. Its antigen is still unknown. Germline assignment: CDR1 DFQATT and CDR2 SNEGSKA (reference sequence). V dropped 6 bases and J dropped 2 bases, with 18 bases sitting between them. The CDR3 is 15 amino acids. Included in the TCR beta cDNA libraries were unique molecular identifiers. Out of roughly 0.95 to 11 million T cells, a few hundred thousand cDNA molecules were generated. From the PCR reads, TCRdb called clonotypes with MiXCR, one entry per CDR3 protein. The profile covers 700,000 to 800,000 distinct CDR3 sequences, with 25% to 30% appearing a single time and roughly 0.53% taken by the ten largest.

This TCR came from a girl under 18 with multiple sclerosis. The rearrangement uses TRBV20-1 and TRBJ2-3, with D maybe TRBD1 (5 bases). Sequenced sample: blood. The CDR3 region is CSATPTEDNTDTQYF. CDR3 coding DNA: TGCAGTGCGACTCCGACAGAGGATAACACAGATACGCAGTATTTT.